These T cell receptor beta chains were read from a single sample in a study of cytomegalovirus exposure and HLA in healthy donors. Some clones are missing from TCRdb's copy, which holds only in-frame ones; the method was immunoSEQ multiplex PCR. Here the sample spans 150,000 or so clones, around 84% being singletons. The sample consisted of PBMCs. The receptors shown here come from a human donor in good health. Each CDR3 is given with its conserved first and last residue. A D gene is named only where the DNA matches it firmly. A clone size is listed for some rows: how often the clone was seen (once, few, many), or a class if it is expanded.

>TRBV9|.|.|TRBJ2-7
CASSPTGYYEQYF
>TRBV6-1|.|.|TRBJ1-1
CASSESWNTEAFF
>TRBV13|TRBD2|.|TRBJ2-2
CASSRVRHSGRANTGELFF
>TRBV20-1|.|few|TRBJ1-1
CSARSGTPAFF
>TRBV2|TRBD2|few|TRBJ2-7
CASRTSGGNWYEQYF
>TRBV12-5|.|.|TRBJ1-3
CASGPSGPGNTIYF
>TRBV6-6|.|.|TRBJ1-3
CASFGASGNTIYF
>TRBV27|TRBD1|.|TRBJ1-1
CASSSRTGNTEAFF
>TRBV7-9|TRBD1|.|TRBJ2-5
CASSVHRGQETQYF
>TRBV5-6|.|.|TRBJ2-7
CASSLKTGHPSSYEQYF
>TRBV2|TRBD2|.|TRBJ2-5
CASSEPGGPQETQYF
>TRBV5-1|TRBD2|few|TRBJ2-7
CASSPGGRPYEQYF
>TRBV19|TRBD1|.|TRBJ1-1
CASSTRTGGGNTEAFF
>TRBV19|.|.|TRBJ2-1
CASSIGQAAFF
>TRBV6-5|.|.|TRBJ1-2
CASSYSDSYGYTF
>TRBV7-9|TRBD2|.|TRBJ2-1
CASSHPRTSSGLGNEQFF
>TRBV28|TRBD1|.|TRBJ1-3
CASSFGTVGNTIYF